This T cell receptor (beta chain) was identified during a study of blood T cell repertoires in COVID-19. Using immunoSEQ multiplex PCR, the repertoire was profiled, and TCRdb retains in-frame clones only, with some absent. The sample records roughly 430,000 clones, approximately 86% being singletons. V gave up 3 bases and J gave up 10 bases, with 13 bases separating them. CDR3 length: 13 amino acids. The germline V gene has CDR1 SGHAT and CDR2 FQNNGV. Sequences were obtained from PBMCs or T cells enriched from blood (not recorded which). The rearrangement links TRBV11-2 to TRBJ2-1; the D gene is possibly TRBD2 (5 bases). The source of this sequence is a woman aged 40-49 years with acute COVID-19. The CDR3 sequence is CASSFKLLGEQFF. For the CDR3, the DNA is TGTGCCAGCAGCTTTAAGCTACTAGGGGAGCAGTTCTTC. Based on the CDR3 plus reference TRBV11-2 and TRBJ2-1, the full variable domain is EAGVAQSPRYKIIEKRQSVAFWCNPISGHATLYWYQQILGQGPKLLIQFQNNGVVDDSQLPKDRFSAERLKGVDSTLKIQPAKLEDSAVYLCASSFKLLGEQFFGPGTRLTVL.